Listed below are T cell receptor beta chains from one sample, sequenced in a study of T cell repertoires in cytomegalovirus infection. Using its own MiXCR run on the reads, TCRdb lists one record per CDR3 protein. The data show over 250,000 distinct CDR3 sequences, with around 25% seen just once and about 14% held by the top ten. Material: PBMCs. The receptors were sampled from a human donor in good health (CMV status not recorded). Some clones in this sample may be carry-over from other donors' samples. Both conserved end residues are part of each CDR3. The order of the fields is D gene, CDR3 length, J gene, V gene, CDR3 protein. D genes are given only for firm matches.

TRBD2 15 TRBJ2-7 TRBV20-1 CSARATAGGPSGQYF
NA 16 TRBJ1-5 TRBV28 CASSPIGRGGNQPQHF
NA 12 TRBJ2-1 TRBV12-3/TRBV12-4 CASSFGAHEQFF
NA 15 TRBJ1-3 TRBV28 CASSRQVLSGNAIYF
TRBD1 12 TRBJ2-5 TRBV20-1 CSAGGSPETQYF
TRBD1 16 TRBJ1-2 TRBV7-9 CASSLGQGARVYGYTF
TRBD1 11 TRBJ1-2 TRBV29-1 CSVPTGPGYTF
NA 16 TRBJ1-1 TRBV7-9 CASSLAEAPSNTEAFF
NA 14 TRBJ2-1 TRBV11-2 CASSSATHGYEQFF
TRBD2 14 TRBJ2-7 TRBV7-2 CASSYGLGSLEQYF
NA 15 TRBJ2-3 TRBV27 CASSLQAASTDTQYF
NA 13 TRBJ1-1 TRBV6-6 CASSIGLNAEAFF
NA 14 TRBJ1-3 TRBV28 CASQPELSGNTIYF
TRBD2 15 TRBJ2-3 TRBV7-2 CASSHGLAGDRSQYF
NA 12 TRBJ1-2 TRBV7-2 CASSSDRTGYTF
NA 20 TRBJ1-3 TRBV20-1 CSARDVLRAGETLVGNTIYF
TRBD1 13 TRBJ2-1 TRBV24-1 CATRQGVYDEQFF
NA 15 TRBJ1-2 TRBV7-3 CASSPGTPYDHGYTF
NA 15 TRBJ2-7 TRBV6-2/TRBV6-3 CASTPGPGQTYEQYF
NA 12 TRBJ2-1 TRBV28 CASSPLYNEQFF
NA 14 TRBJ1-5 TRBV7-9 CASSPVGGHQPQHF
NA 14 TRBJ1-2 TRBV7-2 CASSFLGVVDGYTF
NA 15 TRBJ2-1 TRBV19 CASSPWGGPYNEQFF
TRBD1 14 TRBJ1-6 TRBV12-3/TRBV12-4 CASRGTGANSPLHF
NA 15 TRBJ1-5 TRBV10-3 CAISEDSYSNQPQHF
NA 15 TRBJ2-4 TRBV7-8 CASSLETGSKNIQYF
TRBD1 14 TRBJ1-5 TRBV6-1 CASQGVVGSQPQHF
TRBD1 19 TRBJ1-6 TRBV6-5 CASSGSGTGGFSYNSPLHF
NA 11 TRBJ1-5 TRBV14 CARYSNQPQHF
TRBD2 15 TRBJ2-7 TRBV7-2 CASSTTSGSIYEQYF
NA 15 TRBJ2-2 TRBV27 CASTDIGGSTGELFF
TRBD1 15 TRBJ1-6 TRBV7-6 CASSPDRGRNSPLHF
TRBD1 15 TRBJ1-5 TRBV6-1 CASSPQGWSNQPQHF
TRBD1 12 TRBJ1-2 TRBV6-6 CASQQGNYGYTF
NA 13 TRBJ1-2 TRBV20-1 CSAAIQGSGGYTF
TRBD1 13 TRBJ1-2 TRBV12-3/TRBV12-4 CASSLAGQGLEAF
NA 12 TRBJ2-1 TRBV5-1 CASGRGGEEQFF
TRBD2 15 TRBJ2-1 TRBV13 CASSTYQRGYNEQFF
NA 15 TRBJ2-7 TRBV18 CASSPVGAGGYEQYF
TRBD1 15 TRBJ2-5 TRBV5-1 CASSGQGGVAETQYF
NA 14 TRBJ1-1 TRBV24-1 CATRGPGEGTEAFF
TRBD1 14 TRBJ2-3 TRBV7-2 CASSTGTGQVTQYF
NA 14 TRBJ2-7 TRBV6-2/TRBV6-3 CASSYRTAMSEQYF
NA 15 TRBJ2-1 TRBV20-1 CSASTTIGSGNEQFF
TRBD1 16 TRBJ2-3 TRBV5-6 CASSPRTGPITDTQYF
NA 15 TRBJ2-1 TRBV6-1 CASSPGLLGANEQFF
TRBD1 14 TRBJ2-7 TRBV28 CASSLGTAAYEQYF
TRBD2 14 TRBJ2-7 TRBV20-1 CSAPHLAGGVEQYF
TRBD2 14 TRBJ2-3 TRBV4-3 CASRASGTTDTQYF
NA 14 TRBJ1-6 TRBV18 CASSPEGRGSPLHF
NA 13 TRBJ1-6 TRBV7-2 CASSPRSNSPLHF
NA 10 TRBJ2-5 TRBV29-1 CSVAFETQYF
TRBD1 14 TRBJ1-4 TRBV7-4 CASWNQGVSEKLFF
TRBD1 14 TRBJ2-5 TRBV7-2 CASSTGQGWETQYF
NA 16 TRBJ1-4 TRBV7-2 CASSLGWDGLNEKLFF
NA 12 TRBJ2-5 TRBV29-1 CSGGRGQETQYF
NA 14 TRBJ1-3 TRBV12-3/TRBV12-4 CASTPGRTGNTIYF
NA 15 TRBJ1-1 TRBV19 CASSITAAANTEAFF
TRBD2 14 TRBJ2-1 TRBV11-2 CASSIGLAYNEQFF
NA 14 TRBJ2-7 TRBV12-3/TRBV12-4 CASSIGTPVGEQYF